Below are 12 T cell receptor beta chains sequenced from a single sample in a study of cytomegalovirus exposure and HLA in healthy donors (TCRdb year 2017). Libraries were built with the immunoSEQ multiplex PCR assay. A mixture of 60 forward primers for TCR Vbeta segments and 13 reverse primers for TCR Jbeta segments was used in the multiplex PCR. TCRdb carries this immuneACCESS record with in-frame sequences only. Its versions omit some clonotypes, under half of them owing to an unresolved V gene in the studies checked, with the rest unexplained. Recorded for this sample are about 160,000 clones; 70% to 90% of them occurred a single time. The ten largest clones add up to nearly 2% of the sample. The sequencing sample was made of PBMCs. These receptors were taken from a woman aged 18-30 years in good health and CMV-seronegative.

This clone was recorded only once. This chain joins TRBV29-1 and TRBJ1-5; no firm D call. Trimming took 4 bases from V and 4 from J, leaving 11 bases between them. Germline V gene data show CDR1 as SQVTM and CDR2 as ANQGSEA. The CDR3 consists of 13 residues. The CDR3 DNA reads TGCAGCGTTGGAGGGTTCGGGAATCAGCCCCAGCATTTT. It specifies CSVGGFGNQPQHF.

The genes are TRBV7-6 and TRBJ1-2; no firm D call. This CDR3 comprises 12 residues. Trimming removed 5 bases at V and 8 bases at J, with 12 bases between. Looked up from germline, CDR1 is SGHVS and CDR2 is FNYEAQ. CDR3 residues: CASSLDSLGYTF. In nucleotides, the CDR3 is TGTGCCAGCAGCCTGGACTCCCTCGGCTACACCTTC.

This clone occurred once. This chain links TRBV5-1 with TRBJ1-5; D uncertain. The V end lost 0 bases, the J end lost 4 bases, and 5 bases lay between the germline ends. Germline lookup yields CDR1 SGHRS and CDR2 YFSETQ. The CDR3 has 13 residues. Here the CDR3 reads CASSLAGNQPQHF. In DNA form, the CDR3 reads TGCGCCAGCAGCTTGGCCGGGAATCAGCCCCAGCATTTT.

V usage is TRBV5-1 and J usage is TRBJ2-1; 7 bases are shared with TRBD1. This CDR3 spans 15 amino acids. CDR1 and CDR2 from the germline V gene are SGHRS and YFSETQ. After removal of 4 bases from V and 5 bases from J, the junction contained 9 bases not matched to a gene. CDR3 DNA: TGCGCCAGCAGCATCTTGACAGGGTATGACAATGAGCAGTTCTTC. Translation: CASSILTGYDNEQFF.

The rearrangement joins TRBV4-1 to TRBJ2-1; 7 nucleotides match TRBD2. CDR1 is MGHRA and CDR2 is YSYEKL in the germline V gene. This CDR3 has 15 amino acids. V lost 4 bases, J lost 5 bases, and 8 bases stayed unmatched. DNA for the CDR3: TGCGCCAGCAGCCTGCTGGCGGGAGTGAACAATGAGCAGTTCTTC. Its protein is CASSLLAGVNNEQFF.

The chain employs TRBV15 and TRBJ1-4; the D gene is possibly TRBD1 (6 bases). The CDR3 has 14 residues. Germline V gives CDR1 LNHNV, CDR2 YYDKDF (reference sequence). V shed 0 bases and J shed 7 bases, with 9 bases lying between them. Written as DNA, the CDR3 is TGTGCCACCAGCAGAGATGTAGGGGGTGAAAAACTGTTTTTT. This codes for CATSRDVGGEKLFF.

This clone was observed once. The CDR3 nucleotides are TGTGCCTGGAGTTCAGCAGGGGGCAATGGCTACACCTTC. It codes for CAWSSAGGNGYTF. This sequence joins TRBV30 and TRBJ1-2, with TRBD1 identical over 8 bases. After removal of 2 bases from V and 6 bases from J, the junction contained 5 bases not matched to a gene. Germline V CDR1 and CDR2: GTSNPN, SVGIG (reference sequence). The CDR3 totals 13 residues. The whole variable domain, filled in from reference TRBV30 and TRBJ1-2, reads SQTIHQWPATLVQPVGSPLSLECTVEGTSNPNLYWYRQAAGRGLQLLFYSVGIGQISSEVPQNLSASRPQDRQFILSSKKLLLSDSGFYLCAWSSAGGNGYTFGSGTRLTVV.

The CDR3: CASSLKGLADGDTQYF. CDR3 nucleotide sequence: TGTGCCAGCAGCCTAAAGGGACTAGCGGACGGGGATACGCAGTATTTT. The chain is built from TRBV4-2 and TRBJ2-3; 11 bases are shared with TRBD2. The germline gives CDR1 LGHNA, CDR2 YNFKEQ. CDR3 length equals 16 residues. V lost 4 bases and J lost 6; bases outside the gene matches: 9.

This rearrangement joins TRBV4-1 to TRBJ2-2; possibly TRBD1 for D (5 bases). Trimming took off 3 bases at V and 6 bases at J, with 14 bases between the two ends. Per the germline V gene, CDR1 is MGHRA and CDR2 is YSYEKL. This CDR3 has 15 residues. The CDR3 here is CASSHKMSGSGELFF. CDR3 DNA: TGCGCCAGCAGCCACAAGATGTCAGGGTCCGGGGAGCTGTTTTTT.

The genes are TRBV7-9 and TRBJ1-2; 7 positions agree with TRBD1. Germline values: CDR1 SEHNR, CDR2 FQNEAQ (reference sequence). With 1 base clipped from V and 4 bases from J, the junction kept 6 bases outside the gene matches. CDR3 length: 15 amino acids. The CDR3 spells CASSLVQGQFYGYTF. The CDR3 DNA is TGTGCCAGCAGCTTAGTCCAGGGACAGTTCTATGGCTACACCTTC. The whole variable domain, remainder taken from reference TRBV7-9 and TRBJ1-2, is DTGVSQNPRHKITKRGQNVTFRCDPISEHNRLYWYRQTLGQGPEFLTYFQNEAQLEKSRLLSDRFSAERPKGSFSTLEIQRTEQGDSAMYLCASSLVQGQFYGYTFGSGTRLTVV.

The V and J genes are TRBV7-3 and TRBJ2-1; TRBD2 matches at 11 bases. There are 14 residues in the CDR3. With V trimmed by 4 bases and J by 7 bases, 3 bases remained unmatched. Germline loops: CDR1 SGHTA, CDR2 FQGTGA. CDR3 in DNA: TGTGCCAGCAGCTCAACTAGCGGGGGAAATGAGCAGTTCTTC. Its protein product is CASSSTSGGNEQFF.

This chain joins TRBV5-1 and TRBJ2-3; the match to TRBD2 covers 8 bases. After removal of 7 bases from V and 1 base from J, the junction contained 5 bases not matched to a gene. Germline V gene data show CDR1 as SGHRS and CDR2 as YFSETQ. CDR3 length: 14 amino acids. The DNA for the CDR3 is TGCGCCAGCGTTAGCGGGACGGGCACAGATACGCAGTATTTT. Encoded protein: CASVSGTGTDTQYF.